This TCR beta chain was found in a study of T cell clonality in common variable immunodeficiency. V lost 7 bases to trimming and J lost 7 bases, with 13 bases between them. CDR3 length equals 13 residues. The germline CDR1 and CDR2 sequences are SNHLY and FYNNEI. This clone showed up many times. Its antigen remains unknown. From the germline J gene comes the end of the CDR3, since the read stops 3 residues before it. Study-wide findings and caveats: Common variable immunodeficiency TCR beta sequences reportedly had fewer deletions and N-nucleotide insertions. CVID subjects had higher TCRbeta clonality than healthy controls, most marked in about a third.

Sequenced by immunoSEQ multiplex PCR; TCRdb stores in-frame clones only, minus some. The sample presents roughly 9,000 clones, none singletons. Reduced serum IgG, IgA and/or IgM plus specific antibody deficiency defined CVID. For at least one year, all CVID subjects received replacement immunoglobulin. Blood came from CVID subjects not ill and not taking immunomodulatory or immunosuppressive medication. V is TRBV2 and J is TRBJ2-2; D is unresolved. Input material: peripheral blood mononuclear cells. The clonotype originates from a human donor with common variable immunodeficiency. The CDR3 DNA, read in part, is TGTGCCAGCATAGGGCCGTCCGGCGGGGAG. Its translation: CASIGPSGGE. The complete CDR3 reads CASIGPSGGELFF.